This passage covers 9 T cell receptor beta chains from one sample sequenced in a study of human T cells and chemical hapten exposure. Specified time point: patch test 1, 2 weeks after DPC sensitization. Indicated treatment: therapeutic diphenylcyclopropenone sensitization with weekly scalp DPC. TCRdb independently ran MiXCR on the RACE reads; one entry per CDR3 protein. The repertoire has some 180,000 distinct CDR3 sequences, approximately 20% of them found once; the top ten carry approximately 6.7%. This specimen was whole blood, taken in connection with sensitization to the hapten diphenylcyclopropenone (DPC). The receptors shown here come from a woman in her 50s with alopecia areata. Some clones in this sample may be carry-over from other donors' samples.

This clonotype was counted a few times. In DNA, the CDR3 is TGCAGTGCTAGAGTAGTGGTCACCGGGGAGCTGTTTTTT. This translates into CSARVVVTGELFF. The rearrangement joins TRBV20-1 to TRBJ2-2; D not certain. The CDR3 spans 13 residues. The V end was cut by 1 base, the J end by 4 bases, with 7 bases between. Germline V gives CDR1 DFQATT, CDR2 SNEGSKA (reference sequence).

The J gene is TRBJ2-2, the V gene TRBV7-2; D tentatively reads TRBD1 or TRBD2 (5 bases each). Between the trimmed V and J ends, which lost 6 bases and 8 bases, there was a span of 13 bases. Germline V gene lookup returns CDR1 SGHTA and CDR2 FQGNSA. The CDR3 consists of 13 residues. This CDR3 is CASRGVGPGELFF. As DNA, the CDR3 is TGTGCCAGCAGGGGGGTGGGACCGGGGGAGCTGTTTTTT.

V usage is TRBV2 and J usage is TRBJ1-5; the D is unclear. The CDR3 sequence is 14 residues long. The ends were cut back, 8 bases at V and 1 base at J, with 12 bases in the middle. Germline V lookup: CDR1 SNHLY, CDR2 FYNNEI. For the CDR3, the DNA is TGTGCCAGCGGAGAGGCAACAAGCAATCAGCCCCAGCATTTT. Protein sequence: CASGEATSNQPQHF.

On this clonotype itself: At one boundary the junction diverges from the germline segment, which might be a read error. The J gene is TRBJ1-4, the V gene TRBV7-7, with D unclear. The CDR3 runs to 15 residues. CDR1 SSHAT and CDR2 FNYEAQ come from the germline V gene (reference sequence). The CDR3 region has the DNA TGTGCTAGCAGCTTAGGCCTAGGGACTAATGAAAAACTGTTTTTT. This sequence encodes CASSLGLGTNEKLFF.

This clonotype has more than one count but fewer than ten. V and J are TRBV6-1 and TRBJ1-5; D is perhaps TRBD1 (5 bases). Germline V CDR1 and CDR2: MNHNS, SASEGT. There are 14 residues in the CDR3. The V end lost 5 bases, the J end lost 3 bases, and 11 bases lay between the germline ends. The CDR3 sequence: CASSFDSPNQPQHF. The CDR3 DNA follows: TGTGCCAGCAGTTTCGACAGCCCCAATCAGCCCCAGCATTTT.

CDR3 sequence (DNA): TGCGCCAGCAGCTGGAGAGGGCAAGAGACCCAGTACTTC. The encoded protein is CASSWRGQETQYF. The chain recombines TRBV5-1 with TRBJ2-5; tentative D call: TRBD2 (5 bases). CDR1 is SGHRS and CDR2 is YFSETQ in the germline V gene. V shed 3 bases and J shed 2 bases, with 8 bases lying between them. This CDR3 region has 13 residues. The full variable domain, rest sourced from reference TRBV5-1 and TRBJ2-5, is KAGVTQTPRYLIKTRGQQVTLSCSPISGHRSVSWYQQTPGQGLQFLFEYFSETQRNKGNFPGRFSGRQFSNSRSEMNVSTLELGDSALYLCASSWRGQETQYFGPGTRLLVL.

The chain uses TRBV20-1 and TRBJ1-5, with D unclear. Germline CDR1 reads DFQATT; CDR2 reads SNEGSKA (reference sequence). The CDR3 runs to 12 residues. With 3 bases removed from V and 5 bases from J, the gap between germline ends came to 8 bases. DNA of the CDR3: TGCAGTGCTAGGGGAAGGGATCAGCCCCAGCATTTT. Its protein product is CSARGRDQPQHF.

The sample holds many counts of this clonotype. The rearrangement uses TRBV10-2 and TRBJ2-1, with 14 bases fitting TRBD2. The germline V gene has CDR1 WSHSY and CDR2 SAAADI. The CDR3 consists of 14 residues. V shed 10 bases, J shed 8 bases, and the junction held 7 bases outside the gene matches. Here the CDR3 DNA reads TGCGCCACTTGGGGACTAGCGGGAGCCTATGAGCAGTTCTTC. As protein: CATWGLAGAYEQFF.

The sample holds a few counts of this clonotype. CDR3 in amino acids: CSPKGPPDTQYF. CDR3 nucleotides: TGCAGTCCGAAGGGACCTCCAGATACGCAGTATTTT. The chain is built from TRBV20-1 and TRBJ2-3; the D gene could be TRBD1 or TRBD2 (5 bases each). The CDR3 consists of 12 residues. In germline, CDR1 is DFQATT, CDR2 SNEGSKA (reference sequence). Trimming removed 8 bases from V and 4 bases from J, with 13 bases in between.